A selection of T cell receptor beta chains follows, all from one sample in a study of T cells in localized non-small cell lung cancer. Sequenced by immunoSEQ multiplex PCR; TCRdb stores in-frame clones only, minus some. The sample yields over 1,500 clones, under 30% seen once. The material was normal lung tissue next to the tumor, obtained before any cancer treatment. These receptors were obtained from a female donor of 60 years or more with stage I lung adenocarcinoma. Each CDR3 is given with its conserved first and last residue. D genes are given only for firm matches. Expanded clones are given a class, and other clones once, few, many or no size at all.

D,V,J,size,DNA,CDR3
TRBD1,TRBV4-1,TRBJ1-2,few,TGCGCCAGCAGCCATTTTGGACAGGGGGGAGGGGGCTATGGCTACACCTTC,CASSHFGQGGGGYGYTF
.,TRBV1,TRBJ2-3,.,TGCGCCAGCAGCCCGGGCGACTATGGGGGCGCAGATACGCAGTATTTT,CASSPGDYGGADTQYF
.,TRBV11-3,TRBJ2-1,few,TGTGCCAGCAGCTTGGGCGGCGGCTATTACAATGAGCAGTTCTTC,CASSLGGGYYNEQFF
.,TRBV28,TRBJ2-2,few,TGTGCCAGCAGTCCCCTAGTTTGGGGAACCACCGGGGAGCTGTTTTTT,CASSPLVWGTTGELFF
.,TRBV15,TRBJ2-3,.,TGTGCCACCGCCTCCGGGGGTATCTGGACAGATACGCAGTATTTT,CATASGGIWTDTQYF
.,TRBV11-3,TRBJ2-3,medium-sized,TGTGCCAGCAGCTTGGCTGGGGGCACAGATACGCAGTATTTT,CASSLAGGTDTQYF
.,TRBV9,TRBJ1-3,few,TGTGCCAGCAGCGTAGAGGGGACAACTGGAAACACCATATATTTT,CASSVEGTTGNTIYF
.,TRBV30,TRBJ2-7,few,TGTGCCTCCCTGTTGGGGGCCTACGAGCAGTACTTC,CASLLGAYEQYF
TRBD2,TRBV6-8,TRBJ2-7,.,TGTGCCAGCAGGGAAATCGGACTAGTCTACGAGCAGTACTTC,CASREIGLVYEQYF
.,TRBV6-8,TRBJ1-3,few,TGTGCCAGCAGTCTGAGAAGGGCTGAGGAAAACACCATATATTTT,CASSLRRAEENTIYF
.,TRBV29-1,TRBJ1-1,.,TGCAGCGTTGGAACGGAGCCCAGAGAAGCTTTCTTT,CSVGTEPREAFF
.,TRBV19,TRBJ2-1,few,TGTGCCAGTAGTCCCCACGAGTCGGGAGTACTTTGGCAGTTCTTC,CASSPHESGVLWQFF
TRBD1,TRBV18,TRBJ2-5,.,TGTGCCAGCTCACCCCAGGCAGGGGGAGCGGCTGGAGAGACCCAGTACTTC,CASSPQAGGAAGETQYF
.,TRBV28,TRBJ2-1,.,TGTGCCAGCAGTTTCCGGGCGGGATACAATGAGCAGTTCTTC,CASSFRAGYNEQFF
TRBD1,TRBV5-1,TRBJ1-1,.,TGCGCCAGCAGCTGGGACAGGGAGAACACTGAAGCTTTCTTT,CASSWDRENTEAFF
.,TRBV11-3,TRBJ1-1,few,TGTGCCAGCAGCTTTCGGGCGGAGGGGAACACTGAAGCTTTCTTT,CASSFRAEGNTEAFF
.,TRBV30,TRBJ1-1,few,TGTGCCTGGATCTCTGCGGGTCTTCTAGCTTTCTTT,CAWISAGLLAFF
TRBD1,TRBV18,TRBJ2-2,few,TGTGCCAGCTCACTCGGGGACAGGGAAACCGGGGAGCTGTTTTTT,CASSLGDRETGELFF
TRBD2,TRBV11-3,TRBJ2-1,few,TGTGCCAGCAGCCTCCAGCGGGAAGTGGGATACAATGAGCAGTTCTTC,CASSLQREVGYNEQFF
TRBD1,TRBV5-1,TRBJ1-1,.,TGCGCCAGCAGCACCGGACAGGAGAACACTGAAGCTTTCTTT,CASSTGQENTEAFF
.,TRBV11-3,TRBJ1-3,few,TGTGCCAGCAGCCCCCCTCCGGGCCCTTCTGGAAACACCATATATTTT,CASSPPPGPSGNTIYF
.,TRBV11-3,TRBJ2-3,medium-sized,TGTGCCAGCAGCTTGGACAGTGGCACAGATACGCAGTATTTT,CASSLDSGTDTQYF
.,TRBV9,TRBJ1-2,.,TGTGCCAGCAGCGTAGATTATGGGGGCCCCTATGGCTACACCTTC,CASSVDYGGPYGYTF
.,TRBV10-2,TRBJ2-1,few,TGCGCCAGCAGTAGCGGGCGGGACTACAATGAGCAGTTCTTC,CASSSGRDYNEQFF
.,TRBV30,TRBJ1-5,few,TGTGCCTGGAGTGTACAGACCGGGAATCAGCCCCAGCATTTT,CAWSVQTGNQPQHF
.,TRBV11-3,TRBJ1-1,few,TGTGCCAGCGGCGGTCATCTGGGAATCGGCACTGAAGCTTTCTTT,CASGGHLGIGTEAFF
TRBD1,TRBV19,TRBJ1-1,few,TGTGCCAGCACGGGACAGCTCTACACTGAAGCTTTCTTT,CASTGQLYTEAFF
.,TRBV6-8,TRBJ2-5,few,TGTGCCATCAGCCAAAGGACAGAAGAGACCCAGTACTTC,CAISQRTEETQYF